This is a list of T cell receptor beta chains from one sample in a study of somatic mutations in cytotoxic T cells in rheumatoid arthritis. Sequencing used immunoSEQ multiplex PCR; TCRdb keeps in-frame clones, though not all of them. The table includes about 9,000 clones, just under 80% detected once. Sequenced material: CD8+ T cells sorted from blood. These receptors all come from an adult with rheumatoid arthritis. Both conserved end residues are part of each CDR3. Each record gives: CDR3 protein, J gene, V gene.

CASRPHDYTGGKRNTGELFF,TRBJ2-2,TRBV19
CASSYDRGATGELFF,TRBJ2-2,TRBV9
CASSPSARATEAFF,TRBJ1-1,TRBV4-1
CASSLQETQYF,TRBJ2-5,TRBV7-9
CASSPRPTSGSSYNEQFF,TRBJ2-1,TRBV11-2
CASSLNSDQPQHF,TRBJ1-5,TRBV28
CASSEDGQGIGELFF,TRBJ2-2,TRBV2
CASSGSSNQPQHF,TRBJ1-5,TRBV2
CASSEGGSPLHF,TRBJ1-6,TRBV2
CASSPKGVGGDQPQHF,TRBJ1-5,TRBV7-9
CASSFPARDNEQFF,TRBJ2-1,TRBV7-9
CASSGLNVYGYTF,TRBJ1-2,TRBV2
CATRLTIETFF,TRBJ1-1,TRBV28
CASSLAGPGELFF,TRBJ2-2,TRBV5-6
CASSVGKNTEAFF,TRBJ1-1,TRBV9
CASGLPREGREWHEQFF,TRBJ2-1,TRBV12-5
CASSPSGTSYGYTF,TRBJ1-2,TRBV18
CASSLITGGDGYTF,TRBJ1-2,TRBV5-4
CASSSQGYGYTF,TRBJ1-2,TRBV9
CASSPLGAYEQYF,TRBJ2-7,TRBV28
CASSYSIVGMGGYTF,TRBJ1-2,TRBV6-5
CASSVWGFNQPQHF,TRBJ1-5,TRBV19
CASSLGGDTQYF,TRBJ2-3,TRBV5-6
CATRQGSETEAFF,TRBJ1-1,TRBV10-3
CASSSLSTDTQYF,TRBJ2-3,TRBV19
CASSFSGGGEQYF,TRBJ2-7,TRBV11-2
CASSSTGAGELFF,TRBJ2-2,TRBV7-2
CASSLGVGNTIYF,TRBJ1-3,TRBV5-1
CASSMWGTSNQPQHF,TRBJ1-5,TRBV19
CASSFPGRAGGQETQYF,TRBJ2-5,TRBV7-9
CASSPHRDREPNSPLHF,TRBJ1-6,TRBV23-1
CASSVGGSNTGELFF,TRBJ2-2,TRBV9
CASSQPRTGMNTEAFF,TRBJ1-1,TRBV7-9
CASSSGQNTEAFF,TRBJ1-1,TRBV11-3
CASATKRGGNQPQHF,TRBJ1-5,TRBV28
CAWSPTGYSGNTIYF,TRBJ1-3,TRBV30
CASSQGIIGLGGYTF,TRBJ1-2,TRBV4-3
CASSIVAGGIYEQYF,TRBJ2-7,TRBV19
CSVVSSGAEQFF,TRBJ2-1,TRBV29-1
CASGGSFGTGRETQYF,TRBJ2-5,TRBV7-9
CASSWSVTTSRNEQFF,TRBJ2-1,TRBV5-4
CASSQGSSGESVTGELFF,TRBJ2-2,TRBV4-3
CASSVAGWFSNQPQHF,TRBJ1-5,TRBV6-1
CASSSGQSYYGYTF,TRBJ1-2,TRBV6-5
CASSSAGREAFF,TRBJ1-1,TRBV27
CASSQVSSGNTIYF,TRBJ1-3,TRBV6-1